One and the same sample provided the 13 T cell receptor beta chains below, sequenced in a study of OX40 agonist ivuxolimab in advanced cancers. The data were produced by immunoSEQ multiplex PCR, yet TCRdb's version contains in-frame clones alone and is incomplete. The table lists about 64,000 clones, roughly 85% of them singletons. Sequencing was performed on CD4+ or CD8+ T cells sorted from blood, taken in a trial of the OX40 agonist ivuxolimab. All receptors derive from an adult with an advanced solid tumor such as melanoma, head and neck, liver or kidney cancer.

This chain links TRBV18 with TRBJ1-3; D might be TRBD1 (5 bases). Between the trimmed V and J ends, which lost 3 bases and 1 base, there was a span of 10 bases. Germline lookup yields CDR1 KGHSH and CDR2 LQKENI. The CDR3 has 15 amino acids. This CDR3 is CASSPRGDSGNTIYF. The CDR3 bases are TGTGCCAGCTCACCCCGAGGGGATTCTGGAAACACCATATATTTT.

The genes are TRBV5-1 and TRBJ2-1; TRBD2 aligns across 8 bases. The ends lost 0 bases at V and 2 bases at J; junction bases unmatched: 10. This CDR3 spans 18 amino acids. CDR1 is SGHRS and CDR2 is YFSETQ in the germline V gene. Written as DNA, the CDR3 is TGCGCCAGCAGCTTGGAATCTCCTAGCGGGTCGACCTACAATGAGCAGTTCTTC. As protein: CASSLESPSGSTYNEQFF.

J is TRBJ1-6 and V is TRBV5-5; 9 nucleotides match TRBD1. The CDR3 has 17 residues. Germline V CDR1 and CDR2: SGHKS, YYEKEE (reference sequence). V trimming: 4 bases; J trimming: 1 base; junction bases outside the gene matches: 6. The DNA of the CDR3 is TGTGCCAGCAGCAAACAGGGGGCCAGTTCCTATAATTCACCCCTCCACTTT. It is translated as CASSKQGASSYNSPLHF.

This clone showed up just a few times. For the CDR3, the DNA is TGTGCCTGTACGAGAGGGACGAACACCGGGGAGCTGTTTTTT. Its translation: CACTRGTNTGELFF. The V call is TRBV30, the J call TRBJ2-2; D might be TRBD2 (5 bases). CDR3 length: 14 residues. V dropped 6 bases and J dropped 0 bases, with 11 bases sitting between them. Germline V lookup: CDR1 GTSNPN, CDR2 SVGIG (reference sequence).

The chain joins TRBV10-3 to TRBJ2-6; D might be TRBD1 or TRBD2, each matching 5 bases. This CDR3 spans 15 amino acids. Trimming took 11 bases from V and 0 from J, leaving 14 bases between them. Per the germline V gene, CDR1 is ENHRY and CDR2 is SYGVKD. The CDR3 nucleotides read TGTGCCGCTTCGACAGACTACTCTGGGGCCAACGTCCTGACTTTC. It specifies CAASTDYSGANVLTF.

The chain links TRBV2 to TRBJ2-7; D may correspond to TRBD1 or TRBD2 (5 bases each). The CDR3 has 12 residues. Germline V gene lookup returns CDR1 SNHLY and CDR2 FYNNEI. Trimming took 6 bases from V and 6 from J, leaving 12 bases between them. Here the CDR3 reads CASSGDGSEQYF. The DNA of the CDR3 is TGTGCCAGCAGCGGGGACGGAAGCGAGCAGTACTTC.

CDR3 DNA: TGTGCCAGTAATACTCGGAATTTGAACACTGAAGCTTTCTTT. Amino acid sequence: CASNTRNLNTEAFF. The chain has TRBV19 and TRBJ1-1; D is ambiguous. V shed 7 bases and J shed 0 bases, with 12 bases lying between them. From germline, CDR1 is LNHDA and CDR2 SQIVND (reference sequence). This CDR3 contains 14 residues.

The V gene is TRBV30, the J gene TRBJ2-3, with a possible D match to TRBD2 (6 bases). Trimming cost V 5 bases and J 2 bases, with 14 bases left between them. The CDR3 runs 14 residues. CDR1 is GTSNPN, CDR2 SVGIG, per germline (reference sequence). The CDR3 reads CAWGGLTVTDTQYF. In DNA, the CDR3 is TGTGCCTGGGGGGGACTTACAGTCACAGATACGCAGTATTTT.

The chain joins TRBV23-1 to TRBJ2-5; weak D call: TRBD1 (5 bases). TRBV23-1 is an ORF, and what it does is uncertain. The CDR3 is made up of 14 amino acids. V dropped 4 bases and J dropped 1 base, with 10 bases sitting between them. The CDR3 nucleotides are TGCGCCAGCAGTCGGGGCACTTCCCAAGAGACCCAGTACTTC. The encoded protein is CASSRGTSQETQYF.

V gene TRBV19 combines with J gene TRBJ1-4, with D possibly matching TRBD1 (6 bases). V lost 5 bases and J lost 7, with 23 bases in between. The CDR3 consists of 17 residues. The V gene's germline CDR1 is LNHDA and CDR2 SQIVND (reference sequence). The DNA for the CDR3 is TGTGCCAGTAGTTCTGGCAGGGGAGGTGGTTATGGTGAAAAACTGTTTTTT. Its protein is CASSSGRGGGYGEKLFF.

This chain uses TRBV30 with TRBJ2-7; D might be TRBD2 (6 bases). The CDR3 has 13 amino acids. CDR1 is GTSNPN and CDR2 is SVGIG in the germline V gene (reference sequence). V was clipped by 1 base and J by 3 bases, with 10 bases between them. In DNA, the CDR3 is TGTGCCTGGAGTGCGGGGACTTACTACGAGCAGTACTTC. This sequence encodes CAWSAGTYYEQYF.

This chain uses TRBV6-1 with TRBJ2-2; D assignment may be TRBD1 or TRBD2 (5 bases each). Trimming cost V 6 bases and J 5 bases, with 16 bases left between them. Germline V gene sequence: CDR1 MNHNS, CDR2 SASEGT. There are 15 residues in the CDR3. Here the CDR3 reads CASRGRGPSTGELFF. In DNA, the CDR3 is TGTGCCAGCAGGGGACGCGGTCCTTCTACCGGGGAGCTGTTTTTT.

The chain is built from TRBV6-1 and TRBJ1-2; 7 bases are shared with TRBD1. The length of the CDR3 is 15 residues. Germline CDR1 and CDR2: MNHNS and SASEGT. Trimming removed 6 bases from V and 4 bases from J; junction bases left unmatched: 11. CDR3 amino acids: CASRGARTGVYGYTF. In nucleotides, the CDR3 is TGTGCCAGCAGGGGGGCTCGTACAGGGGTCTATGGCTACACCTTC.